The clone carrying this T cell receptor beta chain was seen ten or more times. Its matching antigen is unknown. This record comes from a study of T cells in Graves' hyperthyroidism and ophthalmopathy. General study points: Ophthalmopathy onset followed model prediction by a median around six months.

Regions amplified from RNA transcripts were the TCR beta CDR3 regions. HTBI primers were the set used in a first-round RT-PCR of the TCR CDR3. TCRdb re-called the multiplex PCR reads through MiXCR, storing one row per CDR3 protein. Of approximately 640,000 distinct CDR3 sequences listed, roughly 17% are singletons. The V and J ends lost 7 bases and 2 bases, in that order; junction bases with no gene match: 6. This CDR3 is 14 amino acids long. The sample consisted of blood. The V gene is TRBV12-3 or TRBV12-4, the J gene TRBJ2-7, with TRBD1 matching over 9 bases. The receptor's source is a woman aged 25 to 45 with Graves' hyperthyroidism. This CDR3 is CASKWTGETYEQYF. The CDR3 nucleotides are TGTGCCAGCAAGTGGACAGGGGAAACCTACGAGCAGTACTTC.